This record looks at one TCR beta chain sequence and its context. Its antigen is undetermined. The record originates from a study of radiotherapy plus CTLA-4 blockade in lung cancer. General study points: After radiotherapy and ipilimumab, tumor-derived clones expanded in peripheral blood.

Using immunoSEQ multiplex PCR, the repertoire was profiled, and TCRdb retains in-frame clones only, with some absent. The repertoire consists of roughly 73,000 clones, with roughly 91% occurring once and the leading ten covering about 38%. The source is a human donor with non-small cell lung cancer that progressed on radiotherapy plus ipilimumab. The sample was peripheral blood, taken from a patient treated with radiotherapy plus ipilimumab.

The CDR3 DNA follows: TGTGCCTGGGGACTAGCGGGAGCCCACCGGGGATTCAATGAGCAGTTCTTC. This sequence encodes CAWGLAGAHRGFNEQFF. V is TRBV30 and J is TRBJ2-1; 13 bases map to TRBD2. V trimming: 5 bases; J trimming: 6 bases; junction bases outside the gene matches: 13. Germline V gene lookup returns CDR1 GTSNPN and CDR2 SVGIG (reference sequence). CDR3 length: 17 amino acids.